This passage covers 29 T cell receptor beta chains from one sample sequenced in a study of memory CD4+ T cells and cytomegalovirus serostatus. Single viable CD3+CD4+CD8-CD45RO+ cells were sorted as the memory CD4+ T cells. Only in-frame clones appear in the TCRdb table, and some are missing; sequencing was by immunoSEQ multiplex PCR. The sample lists nearly 60,000 clones; 81% were seen once. Material: memory CD4+ T cells from blood. Receptor source: an adult in good health and CMV-seronegative.

The chain links TRBV12-5 to TRBJ2-1; 12 nucleotides agree with TRBD2. CDR3 length equals 15 residues. Trimming at V came to 4 bases and at J to 9 bases, leaving 7 bases not matched to a gene. CDR1 and CDR2 from the germline V gene are LGHNT and FRNRAP. CDR3 sequence: CASGSGLAGITEQFF. CDR3 nucleotides: TGTGCTAGTGGTTCTGGACTAGCGGGAATTACTGAGCAGTTCTTC.

The rearrangement uses TRBV19 and TRBJ1-5; D is possibly TRBD1 (5 bases). Trimming removed 3 bases at V and 6 bases at J, with 9 bases between. From germline, CDR1 is LNHDA and CDR2 SQIVND (reference sequence). This CDR3 region has 13 residues. The CDR3 loop is CASSMGGGQPQHF. CDR3 bases: TGTGCCAGTAGTATGGGGGGAGGTCAGCCCCAGCATTTT.

The chain uses TRBV5-6 and TRBJ2-7; 10 bases match TRBD1. This CDR3 contains 15 residues. Germline-derived CDR1 and CDR2 are SGHDT and YYEEEE. V shed 6 bases and J 4 bases; nucleotides not matched to a gene: 10. The CDR3: CASTQLTGGRYEQYF. DNA for the CDR3: TGTGCCAGCACCCAATTGACAGGGGGCAGGTACGAGCAGTACTTC.

The J gene is TRBJ2-5, the V gene TRBV5-1; a weak D match, TRBD2 (5 bases). The CDR3 has 13 amino acids. The V end lost 0 bases, the J end lost 3 bases, and 6 bases lay between the germline ends. Germline CDR1 and CDR2: SGHRS and YFSETQ. The CDR3 here is CASSLAGKETQYF. CDR3 bases: TGCGCCAGCAGCTTGGCCGGGAAAGAGACCCAGTACTTC.

This clone came up a few times. The chain carries TRBV28 and TRBJ2-2; possibly TRBD1 or TRBD2 for D (5 bases each). The CDR3 loop spans 16 amino acids. Between the trimmed V and J ends, which lost 2 bases and 3 bases, there was a span of 13 bases. Per germline, CDR1 MDHEN and CDR2 SYDVKM. Written as DNA, the CDR3 is TGTGCCAGCAGTTTACGAGGGGTTCGTCACACCGGGGAGCTGTTTTTT. Translating gives CASSLRGVRHTGELFF.

The V and J genes are TRBV5-1 and TRBJ2-2; 9 bases match TRBD2. V was clipped by 0 bases and J by 6 bases; unmatched bases: 6. CDR1 is SGHRS and CDR2 is YFSETQ in the germline V gene. This CDR3 has 16 residues. CDR3: CASSLGSGSLSGELFF. CDR3 nucleotide sequence: TGCGCCAGCAGCTTGGGTAGCGGGAGTTTATCCGGGGAGCTGTTTTTT.

The chain combines TRBV11-2 with TRBJ2-7; D call uncertain. Germline-derived CDR1 and CDR2 are SGHAT and FQNNGV. The germline V and J ends were trimmed by 1 base and 1 base, with 14 bases remaining between them. The CDR3 totals 16 residues. The DNA for the CDR3 is TGTGCCAGCAGCTTAGGACATCCAGTATTGTCCTACGAGCAGTACTTC. Translation: CASSLGHPVLSYEQYF. Supplemented by reference TRBV11-2 and TRBJ2-7, the full variable domain reads EAGVAQSPRYKIIEKRQSVAFWCNPISGHATLYWYQQILGQGPKLLIQFQNNGVVDDSQLPKDRFSAERLKGVDSTLKIQPAKLEDSAVYLCASSLGHPVLSYEQYFGPGTRLTVT.

This chain connects TRBV30 to TRBJ2-7; 7 nucleotides match TRBD2. The CDR3 extends over 15 amino acids. Trimming removed 1 base from V and 2 bases from J; junction bases left unmatched: 8. Germline loops: CDR1 GTSNPN, CDR2 SVGIG (reference sequence). CDR3 nucleotides: TGTGCCTGGAGTGCCCACCTAGCGGCCGCCTACGAGCAGTACTTC. As protein: CAWSAHLAAAYEQYF. The complete variable domain, with remaining parts taken from reference TRBV30 and TRBJ2-7, reads SQTIHQWPATLVQPVGSPLSLECTVEGTSNPNLYWYRQAAGRGLQLLFYSVGIGQISSEVPQNLSASRPQDRQFILSSKKLLLSDSGFYLCAWSAHLAAAYEQYFGPGTRLTVT.

The chain links TRBV27 to TRBJ2-1; 7 bases are a match to TRBD2. The germline gives CDR1 MNHEY, CDR2 SMNVEV (reference sequence). The CDR3 loop spans 15 amino acids. Germline trimming cut 7 bases from V and 3 bases from J; bases unmatched to any gene: 9. In DNA form, the CDR3 reads TGTGCCAGCATCCCTAAGGGACTACTCTACAATGAGCAGTTCTTC. This translates into CASIPKGLLYNEQFF.

The chain joins TRBV28 to TRBJ2-1, with 8 bases that match TRBD1. In germline, CDR1 is MDHEN, CDR2 SYDVKM. The length of the CDR3 is 17 residues. V trimming: 6 bases; J trimming: 6 bases; junction bases outside the gene matches: 16. CDR3 amino acids: CASRDNQGQGLLNEQFF. For the CDR3, the DNA is TGTGCCAGCAGGGATAACCAAGGACAGGGCCTACTCAATGAGCAGTTCTTC.

The V gene is TRBV11-2, the J gene TRBJ2-7; 7 bases match TRBD1. J lost 4 bases, V lost 5 bases, and 5 bases had no gene match. CDR3 length: 13 residues. Germline V gives CDR1 SGHAT, CDR2 FQNNGV. CDR3 DNA sequence: TGTGCCAGCAGCCGACAGGGATCTTACGAGCAGTACTTC. It encodes CASSRQGSYEQYF.

This chain joins TRBV27 and TRBJ1-5; maybe TRBD1 (6 bases). Per germline, CDR1 MNHEY and CDR2 SMNVEV (reference sequence). The CDR3 contains 14 residues. The ends were cut back, 4 bases at V and 5 bases at J, with 12 bases in the middle. CDR3 nucleotide sequence: TGTGCCAGCAGTTCGGGACATGGCGATCAGCCCCAGCATTTT. Translation: CASSSGHGDQPQHF.

The chain carries TRBV19 and TRBJ2-4; 8 bases are shared with TRBD1. Germline V gene data show CDR1 as LNHDA and CDR2 as SQIVND (reference sequence). V was pared by 5 bases and J by 9 bases, with 9 bases of the junction left unmatched. The CDR3 contains 14 residues. As DNA, the CDR3 is TGTGCCAGTAGTGTCCAGGGGGCATCAAGCATTCAGTACTTC. Translating gives CASSVQGASSIQYF.

This clone was observed a handful of times. The gene calls are TRBV27 and TRBJ1-4; the D is unclear. V was pared by 5 bases and J by 6 bases, with 19 bases between. CDR1 is MNHEY, CDR2 SMNVEV, per germline (reference sequence). The CDR3 runs to 16 residues. CDR3: CASSPRKGGWDEKLFF. CDR3 nucleotides: TGTGCCAGCAGTCCACGGAAGGGCGGATGGGATGAAAAACTGTTTTTT.

This clone was picked up one time. V is TRBV28 and J is TRBJ2-3; D not resolved. Germline loops: CDR1 MDHEN, CDR2 SYDVKM. V was pared by 6 bases and J by 2 bases, with 6 bases between. The CDR3 runs 12 residues. The CDR3 DNA is TGTGCCAGCAGGACCAACACAGATACGCAGTATTTT. This translates into CASRTNTDTQYF.

The chain carries TRBV6-4 and TRBJ2-1; possible D gene TRBD2, 6 bases. The V gene lost 2 bases and the J gene lost 3 bases, with 11 bases spanning the gap. Germline-derived CDR1 and CDR2 are MRHNA and SNTAGT. There are 15 residues in the CDR3. The CDR3 DNA follows: TGTGCCAGCAGTGACGGGGCGGGAAGCTACAATGAGCAGTTCTTC. Amino acids: CASSDGAGSYNEQFF.

V usage is TRBV2 and J usage is TRBJ2-2; no clear D. This CDR3 has 13 residues. Germline CDR1 and CDR2: SNHLY and FYNNEI. V was cut by 7 bases and J by 4 bases, with 10 bases left in between. The CDR3 nucleotides are TGTGCCAGCACCCGAATTACCACCGGGGAGCTGTTTTTT. Translation: CASTRITTGELFF.

The chain recombines TRBV18 with TRBJ2-7, with D possibly being TRBD1 or TRBD2 (5 bases each). Germline V gene sequence: CDR1 KGHSH, CDR2 LQKENI. The CDR3 covers 16 residues. Trimming pared 6 bases from V and 5 bases from J, leaving 23 bases between. CDR3 nucleotides: TGTGCCAGCTCCTCAATAGGTAGGGACGTCCGGGACGAGCAGTACTTC. It yields the protein CASSSIGRDVRDEQYF.

The V gene is TRBV5-1, the J gene TRBJ2-7; possibly TRBD2 for D (6 bases). Deletions cut 0 bases from V and 1 base from J, with 20 bases between. Germline V CDR1 and CDR2: SGHRS, YFSETQ. The CDR3 runs to 18 residues. The DNA of the CDR3 is TGCGCCAGCAGCTTGGGTGGATCGGGGCCGGGAGCTTCCTACGAGCAGTACTTC. As protein: CASSLGGSGPGASYEQYF.

The V and J genes are TRBV6-6 and TRBJ1-5; 7 nucleotides align to TRBD1. V was pared by 7 bases and J by 1 base, with 10 bases of the junction left unmatched. The CDR3 length is 16 residues. CDR1 and CDR2 (germline): MNHNY, SVGAGI (reference sequence). The chain's CDR3 is CASTGRGAASNQPQHF. The CDR3 bases are TGTGCCAGCACCGGCAGGGGGGCGGCGAGCAATCAGCCCCAGCATTTT.

The CDR3 sequence is CASSPGQGYEQYF. CDR3 coding DNA: TGTGCCAGCAGTCCTGGACAGGGCTACGAGCAGTACTTC. The genes are TRBV28 and TRBJ2-7, with 8 nucleotides matching TRBD1. V dropped 5 bases and J dropped 3; count of bases not matched to a gene: 3. There are 13 residues in the CDR3. From germline, CDR1 is MDHEN and CDR2 SYDVKM.

This chain uses TRBV14 with TRBJ2-1, with 8 bases matching TRBD2. The CDR3 runs to 17 residues. Germline values: CDR1 SGHDN, CDR2 FVKESK. V lost 1 base, J lost 0 bases, and 5 bases stayed unmatched. Here the CDR3 DNA reads TGTGCCAGCAGCCAAGCCGGCGGGAGGAGCTCCTACAATGAGCAGTTCTTC. This gives the protein CASSQAGGRSSYNEQFF. The variable domain in full, completed from reference TRBV14 and TRBJ2-1, reads EAGVTQFPSHSVIEKGQTVTLRCDPISGHDNLYWYRRVMGKEIKFLLHFVKESKQDESGMPNNRFLAERTGGTYSTLKVQPAELEDSGVYFCASSQAGGRSSYNEQFFGPGTRLTVL.

The chain carries TRBV7-2 and TRBJ1-5, with D tentatively TRBD1 (6 bases). Germline loops: CDR1 SGHTA, CDR2 FQGNSA. The CDR3 loop spans 13 amino acids. The V and J ends lost 6 bases and 5 bases respectively, with 11 bases between them. As DNA, the CDR3 is TGTGCCAGCAGTTCGGGGGCGGATCAGCCCCAGCATTTT. Translated: CASSSGADQPQHF.

In this sample, this clone turned up once. This chain links TRBV29-1 with TRBJ1-2; D unresolved. The CDR3 spans 12 residues. Trimming left V 4 bases short and J 6 bases short, with 12 bases between. Germline V gene lookup returns CDR1 SQVTM and CDR2 ANQGSEA. The CDR3 DNA follows: TGCAGCGTTGTGTTGGTGAGGGATGGCTACACCTTC. It yields the protein CSVVLVRDGYTF.

This chain uses TRBV2 with TRBJ2-5; 13 nucleotides align to TRBD2. The germline V gene encodes CDR1 SNHLY and CDR2 FYNNEI. The CDR3 loop spans 15 amino acids. J gave up 4 bases and V 10 bases, and 9 bases lay outside the gene matches. This chain's CDR3 is CAIMTSGRRAETQYF. The CDR3 region has the DNA TGTGCCATCATGACTAGCGGGAGGCGGGCAGAGACCCAGTACTTC.

V gene TRBV9 combines with J gene TRBJ2-3, with TRBD1 identical over 10 bases. Germline V CDR1 and CDR2: SGDLS, YYNGEE. The length of the CDR3 is 15 residues. V was clipped by 0 bases and J by 3 bases; unmatched bases: 1. In DNA form, the CDR3 reads TGTGCCAGCAGCGTAGGGGGACAGGGGACAGATACGCAGTATTTT. This gives the protein CASSVGGQGTDTQYF.

The rearrangement uses TRBV7-9 and TRBJ1-1; D is perhaps TRBD1 (5 bases). CDR3 length: 13 amino acids. Germline V gives CDR1 SEHNR, CDR2 FQNEAQ (reference sequence). The V gene lost 7 bases and the J gene lost 4 bases, with 13 bases spanning the gap. The CDR3 DNA follows: TGTGCCAGCAACTTGGGGGTTATCACTGAAGCTTTCTTT. Translating it yields CASNLGVITEAFF. Drawing the rest from reference TRBV7-9 and TRBJ1-1, the complete variable domain is DTGVSQNPRHKITKRGQNVTFRCDPISEHNRLYWYRQTLGQGPEFLTYFQNEAQLEKSRLLSDRFSAERPKGSFSTLEIQRTEQGDSAMYLCASNLGVITEAFFGQGTRLTVV.

The chain employs TRBV10-2 and TRBJ1-1, with 7 nucleotides matching TRBD1. CDR3 length: 15 amino acids. Germline lookup yields CDR1 WSHSY and CDR2 SAAADI. V gave up 4 bases and J gave up 2 bases; unmatched junction bases: 7. Here the CDR3 DNA reads TGCGCCAGCAGTGGCCGACAGGGACACAACACTGAAGCTTTCTTT. Protein product: CASSGRQGHNTEAFF.

The chain is built from TRBV5-1 and TRBJ2-7; 11 positions match TRBD2. Germline CDR1 and CDR2: SGHRS and YFSETQ. J was trimmed by 0 bases and V by 3 bases; bases with no gene match: 5. The CDR3 loop spans 16 amino acids. The CDR3 here is CASSWGTSGLSYEQYF. In DNA form, the CDR3 reads TGCGCCAGCAGCTGGGGGACTAGCGGCCTCTCCTACGAGCAGTACTTC.